The source of this T cell receptor beta chain is a study of CD8+CD57+ T cells in acquired aplastic anemia. The CDR3 has 15 residues. V gave up 2 bases and J gave up 4 bases, with 13 bases separating them. Germline V lookup: CDR1 SNHLY, CDR2 FYNNEI. In this sample, this clonotype turned up many times. According to the study, genomic DNA was the template for TCR beta VDJ and CDR3 profiling. TCRdb reprocessed the reads via MiXCR and lists one record per CDR3 protein. The top ten hold approximately 3.8% of the sample, which has approximately 380,000 distinct CDR3 sequences, 65% to 75% seen once. The specimen sequenced was sorted CD4+, CD8+, or CD8+CD57+ T cells (not recorded which) from PBMCs. This receptor was identified in a human donor in good health, serving as a control. The gene calls are TRBV2 and TRBJ2-3; D might be TRBD1 or TRBD2, each matching 5 bases. CDR3: CASSELGGGPDTQYF. In DNA form, the CDR3 reads TGTGCCAGCAGTGAACTGGGTGGGGGTCCAGATACGCAGTATTTT.